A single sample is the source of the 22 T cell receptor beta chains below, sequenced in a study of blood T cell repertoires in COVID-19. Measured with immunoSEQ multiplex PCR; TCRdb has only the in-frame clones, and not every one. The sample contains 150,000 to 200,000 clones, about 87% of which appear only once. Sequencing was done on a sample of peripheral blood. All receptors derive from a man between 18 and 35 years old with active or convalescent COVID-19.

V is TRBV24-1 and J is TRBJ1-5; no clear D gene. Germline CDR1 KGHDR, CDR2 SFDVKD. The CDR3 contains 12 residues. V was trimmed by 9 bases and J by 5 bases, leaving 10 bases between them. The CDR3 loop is CATRQVDQPQHF. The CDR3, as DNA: TGTGCCACCCGCCAGGTTGATCAGCCCCAGCATTTT.

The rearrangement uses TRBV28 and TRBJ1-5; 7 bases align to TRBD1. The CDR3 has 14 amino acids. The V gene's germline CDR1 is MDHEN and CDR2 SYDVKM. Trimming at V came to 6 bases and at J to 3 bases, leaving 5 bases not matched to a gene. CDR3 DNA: TGTGCCAGCAGCCAGGGACAGACCAATCAGCCCCAGCATTTT. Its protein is CASSQGQTNQPQHF.

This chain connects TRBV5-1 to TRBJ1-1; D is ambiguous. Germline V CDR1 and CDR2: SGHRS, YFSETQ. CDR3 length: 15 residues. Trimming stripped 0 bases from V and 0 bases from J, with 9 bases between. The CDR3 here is CASSLVEFLNTEAFF. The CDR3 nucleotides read TGCGCCAGCAGCTTGGTAGAATTTTTGAACACTGAAGCTTTCTTT.

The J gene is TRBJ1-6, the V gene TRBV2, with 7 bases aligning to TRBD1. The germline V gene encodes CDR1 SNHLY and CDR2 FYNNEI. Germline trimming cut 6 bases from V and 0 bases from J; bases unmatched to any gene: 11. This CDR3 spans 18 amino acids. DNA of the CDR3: TGTGCCAGCAGGACGGGGACAGCCGGCGGCTCCTATAATTCACCCCTCCACTTT. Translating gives CASRTGTAGGSYNSPLHF.

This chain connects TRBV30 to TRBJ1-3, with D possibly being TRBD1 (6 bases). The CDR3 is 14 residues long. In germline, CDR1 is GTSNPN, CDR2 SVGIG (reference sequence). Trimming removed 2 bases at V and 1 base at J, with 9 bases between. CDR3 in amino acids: CAWSITGSGNTIYF. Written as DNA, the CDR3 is TGTGCCTGGAGTATTACAGGGTCTGGAAACACCATATATTTT.

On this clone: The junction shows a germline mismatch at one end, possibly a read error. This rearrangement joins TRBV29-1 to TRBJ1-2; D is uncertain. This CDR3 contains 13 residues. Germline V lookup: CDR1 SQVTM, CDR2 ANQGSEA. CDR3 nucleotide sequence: TGCAGCGTCGAAGGACTCCCAAACTATGGCTACACCTTC. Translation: CSVEGLPNYGYTF.

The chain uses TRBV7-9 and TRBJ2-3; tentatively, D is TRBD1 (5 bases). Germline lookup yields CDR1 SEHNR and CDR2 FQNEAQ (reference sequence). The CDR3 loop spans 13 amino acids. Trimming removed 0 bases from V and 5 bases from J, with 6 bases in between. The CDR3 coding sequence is TGTGCCAGCAGCTTAGCAGGGGAAGATACGCAGTATTTT. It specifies CASSLAGEDTQYF.

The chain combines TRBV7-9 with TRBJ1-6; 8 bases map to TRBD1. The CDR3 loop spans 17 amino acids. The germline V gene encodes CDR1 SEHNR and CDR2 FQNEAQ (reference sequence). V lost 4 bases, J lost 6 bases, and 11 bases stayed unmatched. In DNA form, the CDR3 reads TGTGCCAGCAGCTCATACCCAGGGGGCGTCAGTAATTCACCCCTCCACTTT. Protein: CASSSYPGGVSNSPLHF.

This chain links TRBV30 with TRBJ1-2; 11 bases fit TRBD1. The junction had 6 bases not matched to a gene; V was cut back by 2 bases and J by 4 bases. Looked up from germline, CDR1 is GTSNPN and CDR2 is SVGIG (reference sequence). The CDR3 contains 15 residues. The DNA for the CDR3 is TGTGCCTGGAGTATTCACGGGACAGGGGGCTATGGCTACACCTTC. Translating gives CAWSIHGTGGYGYTF.

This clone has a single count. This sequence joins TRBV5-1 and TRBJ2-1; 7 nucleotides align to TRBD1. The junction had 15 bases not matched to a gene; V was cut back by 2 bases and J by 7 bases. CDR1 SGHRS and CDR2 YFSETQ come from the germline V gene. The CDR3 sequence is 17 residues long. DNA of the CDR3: TGCGCCAGCAGCTTTAATCCCGGGACAGACAATTTTAATGAGCAGTTCTTC. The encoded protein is CASSFNPGTDNFNEQFF.

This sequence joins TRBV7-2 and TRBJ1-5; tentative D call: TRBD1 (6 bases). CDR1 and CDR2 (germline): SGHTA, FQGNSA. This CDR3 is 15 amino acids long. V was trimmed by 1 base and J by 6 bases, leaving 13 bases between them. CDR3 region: CASSLGGRGSQPQHF. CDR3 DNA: TGTGCCAGCAGCTTAGGTGGCAGGGGAAGTCAGCCCCAGCATTTT.

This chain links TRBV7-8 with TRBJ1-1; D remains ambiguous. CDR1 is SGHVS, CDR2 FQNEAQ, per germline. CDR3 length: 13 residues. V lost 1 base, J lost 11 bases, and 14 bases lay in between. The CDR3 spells CASSLGDTGVAFF. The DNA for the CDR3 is TGTGCCAGCAGCTTAGGAGATACGGGAGTTGCTTTCTTT.

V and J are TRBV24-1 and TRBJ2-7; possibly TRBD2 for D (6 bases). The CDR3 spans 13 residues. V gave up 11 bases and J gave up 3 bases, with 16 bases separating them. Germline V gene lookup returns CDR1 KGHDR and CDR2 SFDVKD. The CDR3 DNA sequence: TGTGCCAGCGGGGCGAAAAACAGCTACGAGCAGTACGTC. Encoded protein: CASGAKNSYEQYV.

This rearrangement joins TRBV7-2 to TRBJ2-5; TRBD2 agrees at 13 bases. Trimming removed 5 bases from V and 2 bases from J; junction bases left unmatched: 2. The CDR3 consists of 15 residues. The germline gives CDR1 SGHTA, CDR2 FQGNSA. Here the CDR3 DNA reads TGTGCCAGCAGCCGGGGACTAGCGGGACAAGAGACCCAGTACTTC. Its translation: CASSRGLAGQETQYF. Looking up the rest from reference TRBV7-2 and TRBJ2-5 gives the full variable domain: GAGVSQSPSNKVTEKGKDVELRCDPISGHTALYWYRQSLGQGLEFLIYFQGNSAPDKSGLPSDRFSAERTGGSVSTLTIQRTQQEDSAVYLCASSRGLAGQETQYFGPGTRLLVL.

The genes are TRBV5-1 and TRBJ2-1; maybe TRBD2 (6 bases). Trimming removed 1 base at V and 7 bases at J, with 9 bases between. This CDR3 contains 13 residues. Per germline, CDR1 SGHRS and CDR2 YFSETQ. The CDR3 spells CASSLYGGNEQFF. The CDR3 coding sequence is TGCGCCAGCAGCTTGTACGGGGGAAATGAGCAGTTCTTC.

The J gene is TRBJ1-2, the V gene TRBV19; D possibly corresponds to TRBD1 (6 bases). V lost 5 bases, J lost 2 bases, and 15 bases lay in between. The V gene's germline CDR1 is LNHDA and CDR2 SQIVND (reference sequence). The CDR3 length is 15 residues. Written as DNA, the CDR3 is TGTGCCAGTAGTTGGACCGCGGACAGCAACTATGGCTACACCTTC. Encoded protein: CASSWTADSNYGYTF.

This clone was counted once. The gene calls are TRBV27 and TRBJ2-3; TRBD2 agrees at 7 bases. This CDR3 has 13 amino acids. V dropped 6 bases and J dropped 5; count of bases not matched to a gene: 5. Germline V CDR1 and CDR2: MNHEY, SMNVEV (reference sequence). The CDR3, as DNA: TGTGCCAGCAGAGGACTAGTTAGAGATACGCAGTATTTT. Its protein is CASRGLVRDTQYF.

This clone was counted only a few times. CDR3 residues: CASSPRGGGGSSSNYGYTF. The CDR3 region has the DNA TGTGCCAGCAGCCCTAGAGGGGGCGGTGGATCCTCATCTAACTATGGCTACACCTTC. The chain couples TRBV11-2 to TRBJ1-2, with TRBD1 matching over 7 bases. V was pared by 5 bases and J by 0 bases, with 18 bases of the junction left unmatched. This CDR3 contains 19 residues. Germline V lookup: CDR1 SGHAT, CDR2 FQNNGV.

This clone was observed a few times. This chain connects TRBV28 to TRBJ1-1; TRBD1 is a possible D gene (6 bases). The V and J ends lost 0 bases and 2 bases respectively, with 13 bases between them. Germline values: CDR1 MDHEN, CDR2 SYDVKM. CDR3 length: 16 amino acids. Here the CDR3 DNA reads TGTGCCAGCAGTTTATGGGGGGCCGGGGCCAACACTGAAGCTTTCTTT. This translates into CASSLWGAGANTEAFF.

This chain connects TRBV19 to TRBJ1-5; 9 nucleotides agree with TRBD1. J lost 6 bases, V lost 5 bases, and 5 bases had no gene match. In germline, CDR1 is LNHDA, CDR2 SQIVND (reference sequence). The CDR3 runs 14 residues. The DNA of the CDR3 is TGTGCCAGTAGTTACGGGACAGGGTTTCAGCCCCAGCATTTT. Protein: CASSYGTGFQPQHF.

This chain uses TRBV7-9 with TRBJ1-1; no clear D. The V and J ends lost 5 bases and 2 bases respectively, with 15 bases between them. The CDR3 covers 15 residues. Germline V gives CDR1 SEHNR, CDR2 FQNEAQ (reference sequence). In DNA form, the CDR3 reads TGTGCCAGCAGCCCCTCGCAGGCCCAAAACACTGAAGCTTTCTTT. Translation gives CASSPSQAQNTEAFF.

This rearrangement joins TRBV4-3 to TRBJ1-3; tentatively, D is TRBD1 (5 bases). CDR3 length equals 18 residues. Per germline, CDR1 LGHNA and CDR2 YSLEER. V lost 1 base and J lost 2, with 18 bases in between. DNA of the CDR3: TGCGCCAGCAGCCAAGTTTCGGTAAGTAAGGGGACTGGAAACACCATATATTTT. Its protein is CASSQVSVSKGTGNTIYF.